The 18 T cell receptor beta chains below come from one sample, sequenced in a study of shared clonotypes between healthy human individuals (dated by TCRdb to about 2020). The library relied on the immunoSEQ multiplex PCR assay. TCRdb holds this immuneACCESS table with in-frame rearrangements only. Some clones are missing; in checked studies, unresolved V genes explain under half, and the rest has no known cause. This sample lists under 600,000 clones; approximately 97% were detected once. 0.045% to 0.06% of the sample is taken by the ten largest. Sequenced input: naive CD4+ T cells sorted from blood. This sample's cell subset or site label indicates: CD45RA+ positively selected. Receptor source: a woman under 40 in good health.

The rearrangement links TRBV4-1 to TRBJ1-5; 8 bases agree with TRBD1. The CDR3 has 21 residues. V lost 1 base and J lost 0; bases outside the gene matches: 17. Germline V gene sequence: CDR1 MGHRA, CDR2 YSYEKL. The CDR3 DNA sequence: TGCGCCAGCAGCCAAGCCGGGGCGCGACAGGGGAAACCTTATAGCAATCAGCCCCAGCATTTT. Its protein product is CASSQAGARQGKPYSNQPQHF.

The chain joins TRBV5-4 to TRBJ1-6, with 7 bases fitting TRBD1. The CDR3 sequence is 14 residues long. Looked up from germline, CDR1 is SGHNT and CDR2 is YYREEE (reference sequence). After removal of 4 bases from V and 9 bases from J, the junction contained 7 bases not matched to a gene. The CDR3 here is CASSVQGRGSPLHF. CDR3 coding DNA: TGTGCCAGCAGCGTACAGGGGAGAGGTTCACCCCTCCACTTT. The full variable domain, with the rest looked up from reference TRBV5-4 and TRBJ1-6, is ETGVTQSPTHLIKTRGQQVTLRCSSQSGHNTVSWYQQALGQGPQFIFQYYREEENGRGNFPPRFSGLQFPNYSSELNVNALELDDSALYLCASSVQGRGSPLHFGNGTRLTVT.

The CDR3 region is CASSPGQGDTEAFF. The DNA for the CDR3 is TGTGCCAGCAGCCCGGGACAGGGAGACACTGAAGCTTTCTTT. The chain uses TRBV7-3 and TRBJ1-1, with TRBD1 matching 9 bases. Per the germline V gene, CDR1 is SGHTA and CDR2 is FQGTGA. This CDR3 region has 14 residues. V trimming: 5 bases; J trimming: 3 bases; junction bases outside the gene matches: 4. Based on the CDR3 plus reference TRBV7-3 and TRBJ1-1, the full variable domain is GAGVSQTPSNKVTEKGKYVELRCDPISGHTALYWYRQSLGQGPEFLIYFQGTGAADDSGLPNDRFFAVRPEGSVSTLKIQRTERGDSAVYLCASSPGQGDTEAFFGQGTRLTVV.

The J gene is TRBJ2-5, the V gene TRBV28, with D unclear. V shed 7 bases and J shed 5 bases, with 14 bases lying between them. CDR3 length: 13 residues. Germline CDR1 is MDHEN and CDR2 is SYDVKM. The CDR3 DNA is TGTGCCAGCATGGACCCCAGTGCGGAGACCCAGTACTTC. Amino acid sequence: CASMDPSAETQYF.

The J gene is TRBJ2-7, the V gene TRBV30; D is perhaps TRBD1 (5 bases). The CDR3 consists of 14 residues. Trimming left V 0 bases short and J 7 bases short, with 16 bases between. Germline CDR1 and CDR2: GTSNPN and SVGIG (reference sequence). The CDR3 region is CAWSVNYRPLEQYF. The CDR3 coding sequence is TGTGCCTGGAGTGTAAATTACAGGCCGTTGGAGCAGTACTTC.

The CDR3 protein is CAWKGQSMNTEAFF. DNA for the CDR3: TGTGCCTGGAAAGGGCAGAGCATGAACACTGAAGCTTTCTTT. The V call is TRBV30, the J call TRBJ1-1; D is unclear. This CDR3 spans 14 amino acids. CDR1 is GTSNPN and CDR2 is SVGIG in the germline V gene (reference sequence). Trimming pared 4 bases from V and 0 bases from J, leaving 12 bases between.

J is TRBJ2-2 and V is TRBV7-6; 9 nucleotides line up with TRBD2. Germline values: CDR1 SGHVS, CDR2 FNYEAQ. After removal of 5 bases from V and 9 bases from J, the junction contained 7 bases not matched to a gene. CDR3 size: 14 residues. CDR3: CASSPGLANRELFF. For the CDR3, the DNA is TGTGCCAGCAGCCCCGGACTAGCGAACCGGGAGCTGTTTTTT.

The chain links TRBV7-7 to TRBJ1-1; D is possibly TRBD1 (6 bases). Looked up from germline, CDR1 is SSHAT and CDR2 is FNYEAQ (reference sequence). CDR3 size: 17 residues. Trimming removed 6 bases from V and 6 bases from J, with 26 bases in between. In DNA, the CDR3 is TGTGCCAGCAGATCAATTGCCCGCACAGGGCTAAGGGCTGAAGCTTTCTTT. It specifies CASRSIARTGLRAEAFF. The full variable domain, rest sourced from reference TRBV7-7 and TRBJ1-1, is GAGVSQSPRYKVTKRGQDVTLRCDPISSHATLYWYQQALGQGPEFLTYFNYEAQPDKSGLPSDRFSAERPEGSISTLTIQRTEQRDSAMYRCASRSIARTGLRAEAFFGQGTRLTVV.

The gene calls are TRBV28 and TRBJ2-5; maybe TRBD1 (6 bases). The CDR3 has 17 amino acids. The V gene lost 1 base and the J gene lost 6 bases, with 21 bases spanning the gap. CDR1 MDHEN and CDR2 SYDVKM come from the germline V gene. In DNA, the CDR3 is TGTGCCAGCAGTTTATCAAGTGGTGGGGGCAGGGGAAAGACCCAGTACTTC. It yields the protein CASSLSSGGGRGKTQYF.

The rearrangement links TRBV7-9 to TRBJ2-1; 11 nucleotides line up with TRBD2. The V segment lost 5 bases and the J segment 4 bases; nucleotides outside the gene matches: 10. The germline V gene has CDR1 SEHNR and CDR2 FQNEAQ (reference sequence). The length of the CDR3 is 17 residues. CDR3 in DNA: TGTGCCAGCAGCCCCGAGCGGCTAGCGGGGGGATACAATGAGCAGTTCTTC. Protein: CASSPERLAGGYNEQFF.

CDR3 region: CASSYGTGLGKAQPQHF. The CDR3 coding sequence is TGTGCCAGCAGTTATGGGACAGGGTTGGGGAAGGCTCAGCCCCAGCATTTT. The V gene is TRBV27, the J gene TRBJ1-5, with 9 bases matching TRBD1. The germline V gene has CDR1 MNHEY and CDR2 SMNVEV (reference sequence). CDR3 length equals 17 residues. The V segment lost 4 bases and the J segment 6 bases; nucleotides outside the gene matches: 13.

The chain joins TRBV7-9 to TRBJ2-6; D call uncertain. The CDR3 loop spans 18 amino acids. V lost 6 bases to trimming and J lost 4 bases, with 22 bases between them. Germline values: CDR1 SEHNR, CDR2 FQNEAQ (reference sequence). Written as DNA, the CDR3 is TGTGCCAGCAGGGGTTGGAAACGGGTCGCATCCGGGGCCAACGTCCTGACTTTC. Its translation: CASRGWKRVASGANVLTF. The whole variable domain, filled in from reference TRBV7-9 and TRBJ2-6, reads DTGVSQNPRHKITKRGQNVTFRCDPISEHNRLYWYRQTLGQGPEFLTYFQNEAQLEKSRLLSDRFSAERPKGSFSTLEIQRTEQGDSAMYLCASRGWKRVASGANVLTFGAGSRLTVL.

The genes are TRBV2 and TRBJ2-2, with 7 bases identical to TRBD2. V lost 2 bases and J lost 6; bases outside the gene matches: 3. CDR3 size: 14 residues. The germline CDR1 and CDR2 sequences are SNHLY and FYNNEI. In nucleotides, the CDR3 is TGTGCCAGCAGTGAAATCCTAGCGGCCGGGGAGCTGTTTTTT. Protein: CASSEILAAGELFF. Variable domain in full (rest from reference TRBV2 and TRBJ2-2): EPEVTQTPSHQVTQMGQEVILRCVPISNHLYFYWYRQILGQKVEFLVSFYNNEISEKSEIFDDQFSVERPDGSNFTLKIRSTKLEDSAMYFCASSEILAAGELFFGEGSRLTVL.

This chain's CDR3 is CASSRLAGGPPDTQYF. The CDR3 bases are TGTGCCAGCAGCCGTTTAGCGGGAGGGCCCCCAGATACGCAGTATTTT. The chain couples TRBV28 to TRBJ2-3; 11 positions match TRBD2. The CDR3 is 16 residues long. The J segment lost 4 bases and the V segment lost 6 bases, leaving 9 bases of the junction unmatched. Germline assignment: CDR1 MDHEN and CDR2 SYDVKM.

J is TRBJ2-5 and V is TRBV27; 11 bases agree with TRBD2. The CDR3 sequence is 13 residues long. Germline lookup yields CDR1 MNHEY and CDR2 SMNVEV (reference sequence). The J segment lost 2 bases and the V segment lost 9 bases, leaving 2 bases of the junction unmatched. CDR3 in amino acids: CASRLAGQETQYF. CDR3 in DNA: TGTGCCAGTCGACTAGCGGGGCAAGAGACCCAGTACTTC.

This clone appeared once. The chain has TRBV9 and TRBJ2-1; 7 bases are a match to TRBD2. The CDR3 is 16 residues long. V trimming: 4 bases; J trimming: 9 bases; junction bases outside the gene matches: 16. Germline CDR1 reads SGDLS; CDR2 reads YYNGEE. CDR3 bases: TGTGCCAGCAGCAAGGGAGAGCGGGAACGGCTTGGTGAGCAGTTCTTC. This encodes CASSKGERERLGEQFF.

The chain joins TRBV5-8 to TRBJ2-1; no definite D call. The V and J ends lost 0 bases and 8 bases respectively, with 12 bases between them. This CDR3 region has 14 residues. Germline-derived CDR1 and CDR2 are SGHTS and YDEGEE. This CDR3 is CASSLGLGVDEQFF. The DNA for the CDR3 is TGTGCCAGCAGCTTGGGCTTAGGTGTTGATGAGCAGTTCTTC.

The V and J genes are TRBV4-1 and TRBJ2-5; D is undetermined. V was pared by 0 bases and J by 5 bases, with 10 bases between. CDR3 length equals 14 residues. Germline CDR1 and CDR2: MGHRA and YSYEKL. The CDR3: CASSQEIPRETQYF. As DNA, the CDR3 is TGCGCCAGCAGCCAAGAGATCCCGAGGGAGACCCAGTACTTC.